Detailed here is one T cell receptor beta chain. This entry comes from a study of cytomegalovirus exposure and HLA in healthy donors. PCR employed 60 Vbeta and 13 Jbeta primers. The assay was immunoSEQ multiplex PCR, and TCRdb's table has in-frame clones only and misses some. The sample contains more than 150,000 clones, just under 80% of which appear only once. This CDR3 region has 14 residues. The germline V gene encodes CDR1 SGHNT and CDR2 YYREEE (reference sequence). V lost 5 bases to trimming and J lost 4 bases, with 15 bases between them. Sequencing was done on a sample of PBMCs. This receptor was taken from a woman in her twenties or thirties in good health and CMV-seronegative. The J gene is TRBJ2-5, the V gene TRBV5-4; TRBD1 is a possible D gene (6 bases). CDR3 residues: CASSLNRVGETQYF. The CDR3 nucleotides read TGTGCCAGCAGTCTGAACAGGGTTGGAGAGACCCAGTACTTC. The full variable domain, in which reference TRBV5-4 and TRBJ2-5 provide the parts outside the CDR3, is ETGVTQSPTHLIKTRGQQVTLRCSSQSGHNTVSWYQQALGQGPQFIFQYYREEENGRGNFPPRFSGLQFPNYSSELNVNALELDDSALYLCASSLNRVGETQYFGPGTRLLVL.